Each of the 30 T cell receptor beta chains below was sequenced from the same sample in a study of blood T cell repertoires in COVID-19. The table came from immunoSEQ multiplex PCR; TCRdb's copy has only in-frame clones and leaves some out. There are about 80,000 clones in the sample; 90% to 95% occur only once, and 1.9% lies in the top ten. Input material: peripheral blood. These receptors all come from a woman between 50 and 59 years old in a cohort sampled during active COVID-19.

In its sample, this clone was seen once. The CDR3, as DNA: TGTGCCAGCAGCCCTGGACAGGGGGCGTTCAACGAGCAGTACTTC. This translates into CASSPGQGAFNEQYF. J is TRBJ2-7 and V is TRBV9; 11 bases are shared with TRBD1. Losses at the gene ends were 4 bases for V and 5 bases for J; bases not matched to a gene: 8. The CDR3 has 15 amino acids. From germline, CDR1 is SGDLS and CDR2 YYNGEE.

About this clone: This sample includes further DNA sequences coding for the same CDR3. The V and J genes are TRBV3-1 (or the pseudogene TRBV3-2) and TRBJ1-5; D might be TRBD1 (5 bases). The CDR3 sequence is 14 residues long. V was clipped by 0 bases and J by 4 bases, with 7 bases between them. CDR1 is LGHDT and CDR2 is YNNKEL in the germline V gene (reference sequence). CDR3 in amino acids: CASSQDGGNQPQHF. The CDR3 DNA reads TGTGCCAGCAGCCAAGATGGGGGGAATCAGCCCCAGCATTTT.

V usage is TRBV6-5 and J usage is TRBJ2-7; no reliable D call. The ends were cut back, 2 bases at V and 2 bases at J, with 13 bases in the middle. The CDR3 loop spans 15 amino acids. In germline, CDR1 is MNHEY, CDR2 SVGAGI. The CDR3 here is CASSYRGARPYEQYF. CDR3 DNA: TGTGCCAGCAGTTACAGAGGTGCCCGACCCTACGAGCAGTACTTC.

This chain uses TRBV5-1 with TRBJ1-1; TRBD1 matches at 7 bases. V gave up 4 bases and J gave up 6 bases; unmatched junction bases: 9. Germline assignment: CDR1 SGHRS and CDR2 YFSETQ. This CDR3 region has 14 residues. The CDR3, as DNA: TGCGCCAGCAGCCTAGGGACAGTCTATCCTGAAGCTTTCTTT. It is translated as CASSLGTVYPEAFF.

J is TRBJ2-2 and V is TRBV4-1; 11 nucleotides agree with TRBD1. Germline CDR1 reads MGHRA; CDR2 reads YSYEKL. This CDR3 comprises 15 residues. V shed 3 bases and J 5 bases; nucleotides not matched to a gene: 2. CDR3 nucleotide sequence: TGCGCCAGCAGCCACGGACAGGGGGCAACCGGGGAGCTGTTTTTT. Translating gives CASSHGQGATGELFF.

The chain joins TRBV25-1 to TRBJ2-2, with 9 bases lining up with TRBD1. CDR3 length: 18 residues. Germline assignment: CDR1 MGHDK and CDR2 SYGVNS. Germline trimming cut 7 bases from V and 6 bases from J; bases unmatched to any gene: 18. The CDR3 loop reads CASTPTLGQGKTSGELFF. CDR3 in DNA: TGTGCCAGCACCCCGACGCTGGGACAGGGCAAAACATCCGGGGAGCTGTTTTTT.

This chain links TRBV7-2 with TRBJ1-1; a possible D gene is TRBD1 (5 bases). With 6 bases removed from V and 1 base from J, the gap between germline ends came to 9 bases. CDR3 length equals 13 residues. The germline V gene encodes CDR1 SGHTA and CDR2 FQGNSA. The CDR3 DNA reads as TGTGCCAGCAGGGGTGGGGCGAACACTGAAGCTTTCTTT. It codes for CASRGGANTEAFF.

This chain uses TRBV6-6 with TRBJ2-7; 8 positions match TRBD2. In germline, CDR1 is MNHNY, CDR2 SVGAGI (reference sequence). The CDR3 contains 14 residues. After removal of 7 bases from V and 5 bases from J, the junction contained 10 bases not matched to a gene. CDR3 amino acids: CASTNTRGGNEQYF. CDR3 DNA: TGTGCCAGCACCAACACCCGGGGGGGGAACGAGCAGTACTTC.

The chain recombines TRBV10-1 with TRBJ2-7; 9 nucleotides match TRBD2. Losses at the gene ends were 2 bases for V and 0 bases for J; bases not matched to a gene: 2. This CDR3 is built from 15 residues. The germline CDR1 and CDR2 sequences are WNHNN and SYGVQD (reference sequence). CDR3 DNA sequence: TGCGCCAGCAGTGAGAGCGGGGGGAGCTCCTACGAGCAGTACTTC. It is translated as CASSESGGSSYEQYF.

The V and J genes are TRBV5-1 and TRBJ1-2, with TRBD1 as a possible D gene (5 bases). Trimming removed 0 bases at V and 1 base at J, with 16 bases between. The CDR3 runs to 17 residues. Germline assignment: CDR1 SGHRS and CDR2 YFSETQ. The CDR3 DNA sequence: TGCGCCAGCAGCTTGGTTAGAAGGCGGGACTTTAACTATGGCTACACCTTC. Its translation is CASSLVRRRDFNYGYTF.

This clone turned up a few times. This chain uses TRBV7-3 with TRBJ2-7; 13 bases map to TRBD2. V dropped 5 bases and J dropped 5; count of bases not matched to a gene: 6. There are 15 residues in the CDR3. Germline CDR1 reads SGHTA; CDR2 reads FQGTGA. CDR3 DNA: TGTGCCAGCAGCCGCGGGACTAGCGGGGCCGACGAGCAGTACTTC. Its translation is CASSRGTSGADEQYF.

This clone was detected once. V and J are TRBV4-1 and TRBJ1-1, with a possible D match to TRBD1 (5 bases). Germline V gene data show CDR1 as MGHRA and CDR2 as YSYEKL. This CDR3 is 15 amino acids long. Trimming took off 1 base at V and 4 bases at J, with 13 bases between the two ends. CDR3 in amino acids: CASSQVAGLSTEAFF. The CDR3 region has the DNA TGCGCCAGCAGCCAAGTCGCAGGGCTGAGCACTGAAGCTTTCTTT.

V gene TRBV5-1 combines with J gene TRBJ2-7; D ambiguous. The CDR3 is made up of 15 amino acids. CDR1 and CDR2 from the germline V gene are SGHRS and YFSETQ. V was clipped by 4 bases and J by 1 base, with 15 bases between them. The CDR3 is CASSATTADSYEQYF. CDR3 in DNA: TGCGCCAGCAGCGCAACGACGGCGGATTCCTACGAGCAGTACTTC.

This clone was detected once. This chain links TRBV10-3 with TRBJ1-1; 7 bases are a match to TRBD1. After removal of 2 bases from V and 1 base from J, the junction contained 7 bases not matched to a gene. Germline assignment: CDR1 ENHRY and CDR2 SYGVKD. The CDR3 runs to 16 residues. CDR3 nucleotides: TGTGCCATCAGTGAGGGTTACAGGGGCTCGAACACTGAAGCTTTCTTT. Protein sequence: CAISEGYRGSNTEAFF.

V is TRBV7-9 and J is TRBJ2-3; TRBD2 matches 11 bases. Germline V gene sequence: CDR1 SEHNR, CDR2 FQNEAQ (reference sequence). The V and J ends lost 2 bases and 2 bases, in that order; junction bases with no gene match: 12. The CDR3 is made up of 19 amino acids. In DNA form, the CDR3 reads TGTGCCAGCAGCTTATACGGTACTAGCGGGGGAAAAAACACAGATACGCAGTATTTT. Amino acids: CASSLYGTSGGKNTDTQYF. The full variable domain, in which reference TRBV7-9 and TRBJ2-3 provide the parts outside the CDR3, is DTGVSQNPRHKITKRGQNVTFRCDPISEHNRLYWYRQTLGQGPEFLTYFQNEAQLEKSRLLSDRFSAERPKGSFSTLEIQRTEQGDSAMYLCASSLYGTSGGKNTDTQYFGPGTRLTVL.

The chain couples TRBV5-1 to TRBJ1-2, with 10 bases fitting TRBD1. CDR1 and CDR2 (germline): SGHRS, YFSETQ. J lost 5 bases, V lost 4 bases, and 5 bases had no gene match. The CDR3 has 14 residues. DNA of the CDR3: TGCGCCAGCAGCGCGGGACAGGGGTCGTATGGCTACACCTTC. Translated: CASSAGQGSYGYTF.

The chain is built from TRBV4-1 and TRBJ2-7; the match to TRBD2 covers 8 bases. The CDR3 loop spans 13 amino acids. Germline V gene sequence: CDR1 MGHRA, CDR2 YSYEKL. The J segment lost 5 bases and the V segment lost 1 base, leaving 1 base of the junction unmatched. The chain's CDR3 is CASSQAGGDEQYF. CDR3 DNA: TGCGCCAGCAGCCAAGCCGGGGGGGACGAGCAGTACTTC.

V gene TRBV28 combines with J gene TRBJ2-5; weak D call: TRBD2 (6 bases). The CDR3 covers 14 residues. The germline V gene encodes CDR1 MDHEN and CDR2 SYDVKM. V was shortened by 8 bases and J by 2 bases, with 15 bases between the two germline ends. CDR3 bases: TGTGCCAGCGAACGCGGAGGGCAGCAAGAGACCCAGTACTTC. It translates to CASERGGQQETQYF.

This chain joins TRBV18 and TRBJ1-2; TRBD1 agrees at 7 bases. The CDR3 is 14 residues long. Germline lookup yields CDR1 KGHSH and CDR2 LQKENI. Unmatched junction bases numbered 5, after V lost 3 bases and J lost 4 bases. The CDR3 is CASSPSTGTYGYTF. CDR3 nucleotide sequence: TGTGCCAGCTCACCCTCGACAGGGACCTATGGCTACACCTTC.

This clone was observed once. The V gene is TRBV5-5, the J gene TRBJ2-1, with D possibly matching TRBD1 (5 bases). The CDR3 runs to 16 residues. Trimming removed 0 bases at V and 0 bases at J, with 10 bases between. Looked up from germline, CDR1 is SGHKS and CDR2 is YYEKEE (reference sequence). CDR3 bases: TGTGCCAGCAGCTTGGCTGGGGCTGCCTCCTACAATGAGCAGTTCTTC. It translates to CASSLAGAASYNEQFF. The variable domain in full, with the rest retrieved from reference TRBV5-5 and TRBJ2-1, is DAGVTQSPTHLIKTRGQQVTLRCSPISGHKSVSWYQQVLGQGPQFIFQYYEKEERGRGNFPDRFSARQFPNYSSELNVNALLLGDSALYLCASSLAGAASYNEQFFGPGTRLTVL.

The rearrangement links TRBV7-2 to TRBJ2-5, with 14 nucleotides matching TRBD2. Trimming cost V 1 base and J 4 bases; bases outside gene matches: 8. CDR1 and CDR2 (germline): SGHTA, FQGNSA. The CDR3 runs to 18 residues. The CDR3 reads CASSLDPGLAGEGETQYF. The CDR3 DNA sequence: TGTGCCAGCAGCTTAGACCCGGGACTAGCGGGAGAAGGAGAGACCCAGTACTTC.

The V call is TRBV5-1, the J call TRBJ2-5; 9 bases agree with TRBD2. J lost 5 bases, V lost 2 bases, and 4 bases had no gene match. The germline V gene encodes CDR1 SGHRS and CDR2 YFSETQ. The CDR3 is 14 amino acids. CDR3 sequence (DNA): TGCGCCAGCAGCTTTAGCGGGAGATCGGAGACCCAGTACTTC. This encodes CASSFSGRSETQYF.

The gene calls are TRBV5-8 and TRBJ2-7, with 8 nucleotides matching TRBD1. With 6 bases clipped from V and 4 bases from J, the junction kept 6 bases outside the gene matches. The CDR3 length is 13 residues. Germline lookup yields CDR1 SGHTS and CDR2 YDEGEE. The CDR3 bases are TGTGCCAGCATCTCCCAGGGGGCTTACGAGCAGTACTTC. This codes for CASISQGAYEQYF. Full variable domain (outside the CDR3, taken from reference TRBV5-8 and TRBJ2-7): EAGVTQSPTHLIKTRGQQATLRCSPISGHTSVYWYQQALGLGLQFLLWYDEGEERNRGNFPPRFSGRQFPNYSSELNVNALELEDSALYLCASISQGAYEQYFGPGTRLTVT.

The chain couples TRBV2 to TRBJ2-2; TRBD1 matches 8 bases. Per the germline V gene, CDR1 is SNHLY and CDR2 is FYNNEI. After removal of 7 bases from V and 2 bases from J, the junction contained 9 bases not matched to a gene. This CDR3 has 16 residues. CDR3 bases: TGTGCCAGCATCCAACAGGGGGTTCTTAACACCGGGGAGCTGTTTTTT. It codes for CASIQQGVLNTGELFF.

This rearrangement joins TRBV7-9 to TRBJ2-2; 9 nucleotides align to TRBD1. V was clipped by 6 bases and J by 4 bases; unmatched bases: 6. CDR1 is SEHNR, CDR2 FQNEAQ, per germline (reference sequence). The CDR3 is 15 residues long. CDR3 bases: TGTGCCAGCAGGGCCGGGACAGGGACCACCGGGGAGCTGTTTTTT. This encodes CASRAGTGTTGELFF.

The J gene is TRBJ2-5, the V gene TRBV10-1, with D hard to call. There are 13 residues in the CDR3. Per the germline V gene, CDR1 is WNHNN and CDR2 is SYGVQD (reference sequence). Trimming stripped 8 bases from V and 1 base from J, with 11 bases between. CDR3 coding DNA: TGCGCCAGCGCCCAACAGATCCAAGAGACCCAGTACTTC. It is translated as CASAQQIQETQYF.

The CDR3 sequence is CASSGLSGSRSGELFF. The DNA of the CDR3 is TGTGCCAGCAGTGGGCTTAGCGGGAGTAGATCCGGGGAGCTGTTTTTT. J is TRBJ2-2 and V is TRBV2; 9 bases fit TRBD2. The V gene's germline CDR1 is SNHLY and CDR2 FYNNEI. The CDR3 is 16 residues long. Trimming cost V 4 bases and J 6 bases; bases outside gene matches: 9.

V gene TRBV7-3 combines with J gene TRBJ2-2; D is unclear. The germline CDR1 and CDR2 sequences are SGHTA and FQGTGA. This CDR3 has 17 residues. Trimming shortened V by 5 bases and J by 0 bases, and 16 bases separated the two germline ends. The CDR3 is CASSPTDWRPNTGELFF. As DNA, the CDR3 is TGTGCCAGCAGCCCCACCGACTGGCGACCGAACACCGGGGAGCTGTTTTTT.

This clone was found once. In DNA form, the CDR3 reads TGTGCCAGCATCCCGGGACTAGCGGGAGGAAATGAGCAGTTCTTC. It translates to CASIPGLAGGNEQFF. The rearrangement joins TRBV28 to TRBJ2-1; TRBD2 matches 15 bases. In germline, CDR1 is MDHEN, CDR2 SYDVKM. The CDR3 runs 15 residues. After removal of 7 bases from V and 7 bases from J, the junction contained 5 bases not matched to a gene.

V and J are TRBV11-3 and TRBJ2-1; no reliable D call. This CDR3 contains 15 residues. V was trimmed by 2 bases and J by 2 bases, leaving 10 bases between them. Germline CDR1 is SGHNT and CDR2 is YENEEA. CDR3 sequence reads: CASSLSRSAYNEQFF. The CDR3 DNA reads TGTGCCAGCAGCTTAAGCAGAAGCGCCTACAATGAGCAGTTCTTC. Complete variable domain (other parts from reference TRBV11-3 and TRBJ2-1): EAGVVQSPRYKIIEKKQPVAFWCNPISGHNTLYWYLQNLGQGPELLIRYENEEAVDDSQLPKDRFSAERLKGVDSTLKIQPAELGDSAVYLCASSLSRSAYNEQFFGPGTRLTVL.